The 5 T cell receptor beta chains below all came from one sample that was sequenced in a study of OX40 agonist ivuxolimab in advanced cancers. The method behind the library was the immunoSEQ multiplex PCR assay. Held by TCRdb, this immuneACCESS table contains in-frame sequences only and omits some clones. Under half of the omission traces to an unresolved V gene where checked; the cause of the rest is unknown. This sample holds about 61,000 clones; roughly nine tenths were observed only once. Of the sample, roughly 1.3% falls within the top ten clones. The sample consisted of CD4+ or CD8+ T cells sorted from blood, taken in a trial of the OX40 agonist ivuxolimab. These receptor sequences come from an adult with an advanced solid tumor such as melanoma, head and neck, liver or kidney cancer.

This clone was counted once. V gene TRBV7-6 combines with J gene TRBJ2-7, with D perhaps TRBD2 (6 bases). Germline values: CDR1 SGHVS, CDR2 FNYEAQ. V lost 3 bases and J 2 bases, leaving 11 bases between the germline ends. This CDR3 spans 14 amino acids. The CDR3 sequence is CASSFRRGAYEQYF. CDR3 bases: TGTGCCAGCAGCTTTAGGCGGGGTGCCTACGAGCAGTACTTC.

There are a few counts of this clone. V usage is TRBV4-1 and J usage is TRBJ1-5; D ambiguous. Germline CDR1 MGHRA, CDR2 YSYEKL. This CDR3 is 18 amino acids long. Trimming shortened V by 1 base and J by 0 bases, and 16 bases separated the two germline ends. The CDR3 region has the DNA TGCGCCAGCAGCCAAGGTCTGACTGACGGGGTTAGCAATCAGCCCCAGCATTTT. Amino acid sequence: CASSQGLTDGVSNQPQHF.

This sequence joins TRBV29-1 and TRBJ2-5, with D possibly TRBD2 on 6 matching bases. Germline CDR1 and CDR2: SQVTM and ANQGSEA. Deletions cut 7 bases from V and 2 bases from J, with 14 bases between. The CDR3 extends over 13 amino acids. The CDR3 coding sequence is TGCAGCGCCCTCGGGGGAGGACAAGAGACCCAGTACTTC. Translating gives CSALGGGQETQYF.

This rearrangement joins TRBV7-6 to TRBJ1-1, with D maybe TRBD1 (6 bases). CDR3 size: 14 residues. Germline loops: CDR1 SGHVS, CDR2 FNYEAQ. The V end lost 5 bases, the J end lost 1 base, and 11 bases lay between the germline ends. The CDR3 here is CASSPGHTNTEAFF. As DNA, the CDR3 is TGTGCCAGCAGCCCGGGACACACGAACACTGAAGCTTTCTTT.

The J gene is TRBJ2-1, the V gene TRBV5-1; D is ambiguous. Germline loops: CDR1 SGHRS, CDR2 YFSETQ. This CDR3 has 12 residues. Trimming took 0 bases from V and 12 from J, leaving 10 bases between them. The DNA of the CDR3 is TGCGCCAGCAGCTTGGCCGGTCGGTCGCAGTTCTTC. Translating gives CASSLAGRSQFF.